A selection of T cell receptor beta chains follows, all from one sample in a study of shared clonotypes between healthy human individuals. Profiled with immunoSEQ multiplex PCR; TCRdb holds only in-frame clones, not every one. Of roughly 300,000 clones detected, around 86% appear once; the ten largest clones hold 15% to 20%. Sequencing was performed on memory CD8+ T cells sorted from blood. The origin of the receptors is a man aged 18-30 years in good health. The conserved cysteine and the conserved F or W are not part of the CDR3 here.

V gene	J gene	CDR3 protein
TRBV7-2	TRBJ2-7	ASSPKGTGPYSYEQY
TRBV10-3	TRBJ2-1	AISESIIWQRPGGTYYNEQF
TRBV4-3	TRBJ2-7	ASSQDWERGSYEQY
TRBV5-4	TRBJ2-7	ASSSPASYEQY
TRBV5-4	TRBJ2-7	ASSPAGHEQY
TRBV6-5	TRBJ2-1	ASSDRAHEQF
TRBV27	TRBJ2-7	ASSTQGTSHEQY
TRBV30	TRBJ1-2	AWSQEQGPSLFYT
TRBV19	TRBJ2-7	ASSGRLAGADEQY
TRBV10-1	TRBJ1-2	ASTTGDGLIYGYT
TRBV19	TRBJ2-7	ASSIVKGNEQY
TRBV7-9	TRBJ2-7	ASSPRTGPAYEQY
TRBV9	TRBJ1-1	ASSAGGPEAF
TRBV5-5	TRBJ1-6	ASSRPRDSKIPYNSPLH
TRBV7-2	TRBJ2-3	ASSPDSSTDTQY
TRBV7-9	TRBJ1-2	ASSLGDSSNYGYT
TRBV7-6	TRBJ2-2	ASSPGTGPNTGELF
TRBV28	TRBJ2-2	ASSLMSRGRTGELF
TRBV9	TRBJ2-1	ASSEFRGGSYNEQF
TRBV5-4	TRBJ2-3	ASSLALAGGTTDTQY
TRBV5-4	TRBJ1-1	ASSFSGGLLTEAF
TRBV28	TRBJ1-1	ASSLDIRTVNTEAF
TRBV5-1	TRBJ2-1	ASSRIGTSDEQF
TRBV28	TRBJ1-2	ASSLSNMGGYGYT
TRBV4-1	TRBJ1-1	ASSQEPGVTTEAF
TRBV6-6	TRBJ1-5	ASSLQGFKVPQH
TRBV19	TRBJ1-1	ASSISPGGLTEAF
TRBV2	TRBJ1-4	ASSEHGDEKLF
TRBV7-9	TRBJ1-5	ASSLSSGLSNQPQH
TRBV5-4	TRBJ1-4	ASSLDSTGKGKLF
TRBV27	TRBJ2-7	ASSQGHSYEQY